The 5 T cell receptor beta chains in this list originate from one sample, sequenced in a study of blood T cell repertoires in COVID-19. Sequencing was performed with immunoSEQ multiplex PCR; in TCRdb, only in-frame clones are kept and a portion is missing. This sample carries 60,000 to 80,000 clones, around 90% of them seen once, and the ten largest clones take more than 1%. Sequenced sample: peripheral blood. The receptors derive from a man in his 70s with acute or convalescent COVID-19.

This rearrangement joins TRBV7-9 to TRBJ2-7; D call uncertain. The CDR3 consists of 12 residues. Germline loops: CDR1 SEHNR, CDR2 FQNEAQ (reference sequence). Trimming stripped 2 bases from V and 4 bases from J, with 6 bases between. Written as DNA, the CDR3 is TGTGCCAGCAGCTTAACGGGTTACGAGCAGTACTTC. Protein product: CASSLTGYEQYF.

The rearrangement uses TRBV6-5 and TRBJ1-1, with TRBD1 matching over 9 bases. Germline V gene sequence: CDR1 MNHEY, CDR2 SVGAGI. V lost 5 bases, J lost 9 bases, and 10 bases stayed unmatched. CDR3 length equals 14 residues. The chain's CDR3 is CASSTYPGTGKAFF. CDR3 in DNA: TGTGCCAGCAGTACGTACCCCGGGACAGGGAAAGCTTTCTTT.

The chain recombines TRBV10-3 with TRBJ2-1; 8 bases fit TRBD2. Trimming at V came to 4 bases and at J to 8 bases, leaving 10 bases not matched to a gene. The germline V gene encodes CDR1 ENHRY and CDR2 SYGVKD. This CDR3 has 15 residues. CDR3 region: CAISGRLAHEHEQFF. The CDR3 DNA reads as TGTGCCATCAGTGGTAGACTAGCGCACGAACATGAGCAGTTCTTC.

The chain combines TRBV7-9 with TRBJ1-1, with 9 bases that match TRBD1. The CDR3 runs 14 residues. Germline V gene lookup returns CDR1 SEHNR and CDR2 FQNEAQ (reference sequence). The V and J ends lost 7 bases and 1 base, in that order; junction bases with no gene match: 4. CDR3 nucleotide sequence: TGTGCCAGCACCACGGGACAGGGGAACACTGAAGCTTTCTTT. This encodes CASTTGQGNTEAFF.

CDR3 in DNA: TGTGCCAGCAGCCTGGTAGGGGGAGCCACTGAAGCTTTCTTT. The encoded protein is CASSLVGGATEAFF. This chain uses TRBV7-2 with TRBJ1-1; TRBD1 is a possible D gene (6 bases). CDR3 length: 14 residues. V lost 5 bases and J 4 bases, leaving 14 bases between the germline ends. The germline CDR1 and CDR2 sequences are SGHTA and FQGNSA.